A single sample gave rise to the 2 T cell receptor beta chains below, sequenced in a study of T cells in Graves' hyperthyroidism and ophthalmopathy. Amplification yielded TCR beta CDR3 regions, with RNA transcripts as the source. RT-PCR in the first round (using the HTBI primer set) targeted the TCR CDR3. Via MiXCR, TCRdb re-called the multiplex PCR reads, giving one row per CDR3 protein. The repertoire holds about 700,000 distinct CDR3 sequences, with roughly 45% as singletons. The sample comprised peripheral blood or thyroid tissue (not recorded which). Receptor source: an adult man with Graves' disease, either hyperthyroidism or ophthalmopathy (not recorded which).

This clonotype was detected many times. This chain links TRBV7-2 with TRBJ1-1, with a possible D match to TRBD1 (6 bases). V gave up 3 bases and J gave up 3 bases, with 14 bases separating them. Germline loops: CDR1 SGHTA, CDR2 FQGNSA. CDR3 length: 15 residues. The CDR3 DNA is TGTGCCAGCAGCTTCTCTATCGACAGGCACACTGAAGCTTTCTTT. Its protein product is CASSFSIDRHTEAFF.

The J gene is TRBJ1-3, the V gene TRBV7-9, with D unclear. With 5 bases removed from V and 0 bases from J, the gap between germline ends came to 8 bases. The CDR3 is 14 residues long. CDR1 and CDR2 (germline): SEHNR, FQNEAQ (reference sequence). Written as DNA, the CDR3 is TGTGCCAGCAGCCCCCCCCTCTCTGGAAACACCATATATTTT. Translation gives CASSPPLSGNTIYF.